These 12 T cell receptor beta chains were all obtained from the same sample, sequenced in a study of blood T cell repertoires in COVID-19. The repertoire was sequenced with immunoSEQ multiplex PCR; TCRdb's copy has only in-frame clones and lacks some. The sample comprises some 390,000 clones, over 85% of which are singletons, and 1.5% to 2% rests with the top ten. The source material was PBMCs or T cells enriched from blood (not recorded which). The receptors here all came from a woman aged 25 to 39 who had recovered from COVID-19.

This sequence joins TRBV9 and TRBJ2-7; 7 bases fit TRBD2. Losses at the gene ends were 4 bases for V and 4 bases for J; bases not matched to a gene: 5. There are 13 residues in the CDR3. Germline V lookup: CDR1 SGDLS, CDR2 YYNGEE. CDR3 amino acids: CASSPGTKYEQYF. In DNA, the CDR3 is TGTGCCAGCAGCCCCGGGACTAAGTACGAGCAGTACTTC.

The rearrangement uses TRBV7-9 and TRBJ1-1; 11 bases align to TRBD1. V gave up 4 bases and J gave up 5 bases; unmatched junction bases: 6. The germline gives CDR1 SEHNR, CDR2 FQNEAQ (reference sequence). The length of the CDR3 is 15 residues. CDR3 sequence: CASSSGQGARTEAFF. In DNA, the CDR3 is TGTGCCAGCAGCTCCGGACAGGGGGCGAGGACTGAAGCTTTCTTT.

This clone was recorded once. This chain joins TRBV2 and TRBJ1-4, with D possibly being TRBD1 (5 bases). The CDR3 is made up of 13 amino acids. The germline V and J ends were trimmed by 7 bases and 7 bases, with 13 bases remaining between them. Germline assignment: CDR1 SNHLY and CDR2 FYNNEI. CDR3 sequence reads: CASNTQGTEKLFF. The CDR3 coding sequence is TGTGCCAGCAATACCCAGGGTACTGAAAAACTGTTTTTT.

The chain recombines TRBV2 with TRBJ1-4, with D maybe TRBD1 (5 bases). The germline gives CDR1 SNHLY, CDR2 FYNNEI. The V and J ends lost 2 bases and 5 bases respectively, with 6 bases between them. The CDR3 extends over 13 amino acids. CDR3 DNA sequence: TGTGCCAGCAGTGAACGGGGGAATGAAAAACTGTTTTTT. Its protein product is CASSERGNEKLFF.

The chain carries TRBV14 and TRBJ1-2; D unclear. Germline V lookup: CDR1 SGHDN, CDR2 FVKESK. This CDR3 has 13 amino acids. V lost 0 bases to trimming and J lost 7 bases, with 9 bases between them. The chain's CDR3 is CASSQDLQVGYTF. The CDR3 DNA reads TGTGCCAGCAGCCAAGATCTTCAGGTTGGCTACACCTTC.

The V and J genes are TRBV7-9 and TRBJ1-4; weak D call: TRBD1 (5 bases). Trimming took 5 bases from V and 7 from J, leaving 17 bases between them. The V gene's germline CDR1 is SEHNR and CDR2 FQNEAQ (reference sequence). This CDR3 is built from 15 residues. The CDR3 spells CASSNPGSIIEKLFF. The DNA of the CDR3 is TGTGCCAGCAGCAATCCAGGGTCCATAATTGAAAAACTGTTTTTT.

The chain recombines TRBV4-2 with TRBJ2-3, with unresolved D. The germline V and J ends were trimmed by 0 bases and 3 bases, with 13 bases remaining between them. Germline-derived CDR1 and CDR2 are LGHNA and YNFKEQ. The CDR3 sequence is 16 residues long. The CDR3 DNA is TGTGCCAGCAGCCAAGATTGGGCCACGACAACAGATACGCAGTATTTT. This codes for CASSQDWATTTDTQYF.

J is TRBJ2-3 and V is TRBV19; a possible D gene is TRBD2 (6 bases). The germline V gene has CDR1 LNHDA and CDR2 SQIVND (reference sequence). V was shortened by 2 bases and J by 2 bases, with 11 bases between the two germline ends. The CDR3 sequence is 15 residues long. CDR3 sequence: CASSIRLETTDTQYF. The CDR3 nucleotides read TGTGCCAGTAGTATAAGACTAGAGACCACAGATACGCAGTATTTT.

The chain joins TRBV5-1 to TRBJ1-5, with a tentative D call TRBD1 (5 bases). Germline values: CDR1 SGHRS, CDR2 YFSETQ. Trimming shortened V by 0 bases and J by 2 bases, and 12 bases separated the two germline ends. There are 16 residues in the CDR3. CDR3 residues: CASSLGMQGGNQPQHF. Here the CDR3 DNA reads TGCGCCAGCAGCTTGGGTATGCAGGGCGGCAATCAGCCCCAGCATTTT. The whole variable domain, remainder taken from reference TRBV5-1 and TRBJ1-5, is KAGVTQTPRYLIKTRGQQVTLSCSPISGHRSVSWYQQTPGQGLQFLFEYFSETQRNKGNFPGRFSGRQFSNSRSEMNVSTLELGDSALYLCASSLGMQGGNQPQHFGDGTRLSIL.

This chain joins TRBV6-5 and TRBJ1-2; D possibly corresponds to TRBD1 (6 bases). Trimming cost V 2 bases and J 5 bases, with 12 bases left between them. Germline CDR1 MNHEY, CDR2 SVGAGI. CDR3 length: 14 amino acids. The CDR3 DNA reads as TGTGCCAGCAGTTACGGACGGGGGGCGTATGGCTACACCTTC. This encodes CASSYGRGAYGYTF.

J is TRBJ2-7 and V is TRBV5-1; possibly TRBD1 for D (5 bases). The CDR3 has 14 amino acids. Germline loops: CDR1 SGHRS, CDR2 YFSETQ. The V end was cut by 0 bases, the J end by 6 bases, with 13 bases between. CDR3 loop: CASSLEAREGEQYF. The DNA of the CDR3 is TGCGCCAGCAGCTTGGAGGCCAGGGAAGGCGAGCAGTACTTC.

The chain recombines TRBV14 with TRBJ1-4; maybe TRBD1 (5 bases). Trimming took off 0 bases at V and 2 bases at J, with 13 bases between the two ends. The CDR3 length is 17 residues. Germline CDR1 SGHDN, CDR2 FVKESK. Here the CDR3 DNA reads TGTGCCAGCAGCCAAGAAATGGTAGGGGCGACTAATGAAAAACTGTTTTTT. This gives the protein CASSQEMVGATNEKLFF. The full variable domain, rest sourced from reference TRBV14 and TRBJ1-4, is EAGVTQFPSHSVIEKGQTVTLRCDPISGHDNLYWYRRVMGKEIKFLLHFVKESKQDESGMPNNRFLAERTGGTYSTLKVQPAELEDSGVYFCASSQEMVGATNEKLFFGSGTQLSVL.